This T cell receptor (beta chain) was obtained from a study of long-term antiretroviral therapy in people with HIV. Study-wide background: There is a gap of about a decade between the earliest samples and the later 2015 immediate-ART recommendation. Whole-study results and caveats: Among HIV repertoires, CDR3 length ranges were narrower than those of controls.

A note on this clone: Its target is unknown.

Among participants with HIV, every one received treatment in the United States. The germline CDR1 and CDR2 sequences are SEHNR and FQNEAQ (reference sequence). J lost 11 bases, V lost 5 bases, and 6 bases had no gene match. This CDR3 contains 15 residues. This was the immunoSEQ v3.0 assay at survey level. Sequenced by immunoSEQ multiplex PCR; TCRdb stores in-frame clones only, minus some. The table has thousands of clones, 70% to 90% seen once. This receptor was identified in a woman aged 45 to 65 with HIV. The chain recombines TRBV7-9 with TRBJ2-1; 16 bases are a match to TRBD2. The sample was unsorted PBMCs, taken 3.7 years after starting antiretroviral therapy. DNA for the CDR3: TGTGCCAGCAGCCCGGGGACTAGCGGGAGGGATAAGCAGTTCTTC. Protein product: CASSPGTSGRDKQFF.